This passage covers 28 T cell receptor beta chains from one sample sequenced in a study of response to subunit inactivated influenza vaccine. TCRdb used MiXCR to reprocess the RT-PCR reads, holding one entry per CDR3 protein. This sample has 500,000 to 600,000 distinct CDR3 sequences, with approximately 10% found just once. This sample was shared with a second study, whose subject was T cells expressing NK-cell markers. From that report: 5'RACE template switching with UMIs produced the TCR beta cDNA.

Specimen: PBMCs from blood, collected on the day of vaccination. The receptors come from a man aged 50 or older who received an inactivated influenza vaccine.

The chain combines TRBV20-1 with TRBJ2-1; weak D call: TRBD2 (6 bases). CDR3 size: 14 residues. V lost 5 bases and J 4 bases, leaving 15 bases between the germline ends. Looked up from germline, CDR1 is DFQATT and CDR2 is SNEGSKA (reference sequence). The chain's CDR3 is CSAPTRLVYNEQFF. The CDR3 coding sequence is TGCAGTGCTCCGACTAGACTAGTATACAATGAGCAGTTCTTC.

The chain employs TRBV19 and TRBJ2-7, with 7 bases lining up with TRBD1. The CDR3 is 15 amino acids. Per the germline V gene, CDR1 is LNHDA and CDR2 is SQIVND (reference sequence). Germline trimming cut 4 bases from V and 2 bases from J; bases unmatched to any gene: 8. CDR3 sequence: CASSTGGHVTYEQYF. DNA for the CDR3: TGTGCCAGTAGTACAGGGGGACACGTTACCTACGAGCAGTACTTC.

This clonotype was recorded at least ten times. The gene calls are TRBV28 and TRBJ2-1; 8 bases match TRBD2. CDR3 size: 18 residues. The ends lost 5 bases at V and 0 bases at J; junction bases unmatched: 12. Germline V gives CDR1 MDHEN, CDR2 SYDVKM. The CDR3 DNA reads TGTGCCAGCAGTCTTCTGGGACTAGGGAGAAGCTCCTACAATGAGCAGTTCTTC. Its protein is CASSLLGLGRSSYNEQFF. Based on the CDR3 plus reference TRBV28 and TRBJ2-1, the full variable domain is DVKVTQSSRYLVKRTGEKVFLECVQDMDHENMFWYRQDPGLGLRLIYFSYDVKMKEKGDIPEGYSVSREKKERFSLILESASTNQTSMYLCASSLLGLGRSSYNEQFFGPGTRLTVL.

The chain joins TRBV15 to TRBJ2-2, with D maybe TRBD2 (5 bases). This CDR3 contains 15 residues. The V end was cut by 0 bases, the J end by 6 bases, with 11 bases between. CDR1 is LNHNV and CDR2 is YYDKDF in the germline V gene (reference sequence). This CDR3 reads CATSREAGVPGELFF. As DNA, the CDR3 is TGTGCCACCAGCAGAGAGGCCGGGGTTCCCGGGGAGCTGTTTTTT.

The chain combines TRBV20-1 with TRBJ2-7; TRBD1 agrees at 9 bases. The CDR3 contains 13 residues. Germline loops: CDR1 DFQATT, CDR2 SNEGSKA (reference sequence). J gave up 5 bases and V 4 bases, and 6 bases lay outside the gene matches. CDR3 sequence: CSAKRTGVHEQYF. The CDR3 coding sequence is TGCAGTGCTAAGAGGACAGGGGTCCACGAGCAGTACTTC.

This clonotype has more than one count but fewer than ten. The rearrangement links TRBV29-1 to TRBJ1-2; D is undetermined. V lost 4 bases, J lost 8 bases, and 8 bases lay in between. The CDR3 runs to 10 residues. Looked up from germline, CDR1 is SQVTM and CDR2 is ANQGSEA. This CDR3 is CSVAQSGYTF. In DNA form, the CDR3 reads TGCAGCGTTGCCCAGAGCGGCTACACCTTC.

J is TRBJ1-2 and V is TRBV12-3 or TRBV12-4, with D perhaps matching TRBD1 (5 bases). Trimming left V 5 bases short and J 5 bases short, with 15 bases between. This CDR3 has 14 residues. In DNA form, the CDR3 reads TGTGCCAGCAGTCTGCAGGGAGGTCGATATGGCTACACCTTC. It codes for CASSLQGGRYGYTF.

The V gene is TRBV5-1, the J gene TRBJ2-1; maybe TRBD1 (6 bases). CDR3 length: 16 residues. Germline V lookup: CDR1 SGHRS, CDR2 YFSETQ. Trimming removed 0 bases from V and 9 bases from J, with 19 bases in between. The CDR3 nucleotides read TGCGCCAGCAGCTTGGACACAGGGTCCTTGCCGTCTGAGCAGTTCTTC. As protein: CASSLDTGSLPSEQFF.

The chain is built from TRBV28 and TRBJ1-2; the match to TRBD1 covers 7 bases. The CDR3 runs to 17 residues. The V gene end was trimmed by 1 base and the J gene end by 9 bases; junction bases not matched to a gene: 17. Germline lookup yields CDR1 MDHEN and CDR2 SYDVKM. DNA of the CDR3: TGTGCCAGCAGTTTATCATTGCGCGGGACAGTCCTAGCTCGCTACACCTTC. This sequence encodes CASSLSLRGTVLARYTF.

CDR3 amino acids: CASSRTGVSGANVLTF. The DNA of the CDR3 is TGCGCCAGCAGCAGGACAGGGGTATCTGGGGCCAACGTCCTGACTTTC. The V and J genes are TRBV5-1 and TRBJ2-6; 9 bases agree with TRBD1. CDR1 is SGHRS and CDR2 is YFSETQ in the germline V gene. Trimming at V came to 4 bases and at J to 1 base, leaving 3 bases not matched to a gene. CDR3 length equals 16 residues.

This clonotype came up a few times. The gene calls are TRBV27 and TRBJ1-1; 9 bases line up with TRBD1. This CDR3 is 15 amino acids long. Germline CDR1 and CDR2: MNHEY and SMNVEV (reference sequence). With 1 base clipped from V and 5 bases from J, the junction kept 5 bases outside the gene matches. This CDR3 reads CASSLLDRGRTEAFF. CDR3 sequence (DNA): TGTGCCAGCAGTTTATTGGACAGGGGAAGGACTGAAGCTTTCTTT.

The chain employs TRBV27 and TRBJ1-1; weak D call: TRBD1 (6 bases). Germline-derived CDR1 and CDR2 are MNHEY and SMNVEV (reference sequence). The CDR3 length is 13 residues. Trimming pared 6 bases from V and 4 bases from J, leaving 12 bases between. The CDR3 here is CASRPKGGTEAFF. The CDR3 bases are TGTGCCAGCAGACCGAAAGGGGGCACTGAAGCTTTCTTT.

V usage is TRBV7-9 and J usage is TRBJ2-1, with 12 bases fitting TRBD2. Germline V gene data show CDR1 as SEHNR and CDR2 as FQNEAQ (reference sequence). This CDR3 contains 17 residues. After removal of 3 bases from V and 8 bases from J, the junction contained 11 bases not matched to a gene. The CDR3 loop is CASSFSSGRATGHEQFF. CDR3 sequence (DNA): TGTGCCAGCAGCTTTTCTAGCGGGAGGGCGACAGGTCATGAGCAGTTCTTC. The whole variable domain, remainder taken from reference TRBV7-9 and TRBJ2-1, is DTGVSQNPRHKITKRGQNVTFRCDPISEHNRLYWYRQTLGQGPEFLTYFQNEAQLEKSRLLSDRFSAERPKGSFSTLEIQRTEQGDSAMYLCASSFSSGRATGHEQFFGPGTRLTVL.

This clonotype was recorded at least ten times. The chain recombines TRBV7-9 with TRBJ2-7; D is uncertain. There are 11 residues in the CDR3. Germline V gene data show CDR1 as SEHNR and CDR2 as FQNEAQ (reference sequence). V lost 0 bases and J 7 bases, leaving 4 bases between the germline ends. The CDR3 DNA sequence: TGTGCCAGCAGCTTAGCGGGAGAGCAGTACTTC. This codes for CASSLAGEQYF. The whole variable domain, remainder taken from reference TRBV7-9 and TRBJ2-7, is DTGVSQNPRHKITKRGQNVTFRCDPISEHNRLYWYRQTLGQGPEFLTYFQNEAQLEKSRLLSDRFSAERPKGSFSTLEIQRTEQGDSAMYLCASSLAGEQYFGPGTRLTVT.

This clonotype was observed a handful of times. The J gene is TRBJ2-7, the V gene TRBV7-2, with TRBD1 identical over 7 bases. CDR3 length: 14 amino acids. Trimming took 2 bases from V and 5 from J; bases not matched to a gene: 6. The germline V gene encodes CDR1 SGHTA and CDR2 FQGNSA. CDR3 protein: CASSLFVGGNEQYF. The DNA of the CDR3 is TGTGCCAGCAGCTTATTTGTAGGGGGCAACGAGCAGTACTTC.

J is TRBJ1-1 and V is TRBV12-3 or TRBV12-4, with D uncertain. Trimming removed 6 bases at V and 6 bases at J, with 14 bases between. The CDR3 is 13 residues long. The CDR3 loop reads CASSRPPGPEAFF. CDR3 DNA: TGTGCCAGCAGCCGCCCCCCGGGTCCTGAAGCTTTCTTT.

This clonotype was found a few times. The J gene is TRBJ2-2, the V gene TRBV6-1; perhaps TRBD2 as D (5 bases). V lost 3 bases and J 2 bases, leaving 7 bases between the germline ends. This CDR3 has 14 residues. Germline CDR1 and CDR2: MNHNS and SASEGT. CDR3 in amino acids: CASSDTRNTGELFF. CDR3 bases: TGTGCCAGCAGTGATACTAGAAACACCGGGGAGCTGTTTTTT.

A remark on this clonotype: The junction shows a germline mismatch at one end, possibly a read error. V usage is TRBV7-8 and J usage is TRBJ2-5; D unclear. Germline V gene data show CDR1 as SGHVS and CDR2 as FQNEAQ. There are 14 residues in the CDR3. The CDR3 loop is CASTLRGSEETQYF. CDR3 DNA sequence: TGTGCCAGCACCTTACGCGGTTCGGAAGAGACCCAGTACTTC.

The chain combines TRBV24-1 with TRBJ2-7, with 8 bases lining up with TRBD1. CDR3 length equals 15 residues. The junction had 4 bases not matched to a gene; V was cut back by 3 bases and J by 1 base. Germline V gene lookup returns CDR1 KGHDR and CDR2 SFDVKD. CDR3 residues: CATSDPGQGSYEQYF. The DNA of the CDR3 is TGTGCCACCAGTGATCCCGGACAGGGATCCTACGAGCAGTACTTC.

V and J are TRBV12-3 or TRBV12-4 and TRBJ2-3, with 12 bases fitting TRBD1. Unmatched junction bases numbered 9, after V lost 2 bases and J lost 6 bases. This CDR3 has 17 residues. DNA of the CDR3: TGTGCCAGCAGTTTACTTGAGGGGACAGGGGGCTTTGATACGCAGTATTTT. Encoded protein: CASSLLEGTGGFDTQYF.

This chain joins TRBV7-9 and TRBJ2-1; 10 positions match TRBD2. Germline V CDR1 and CDR2: SEHNR, FQNEAQ (reference sequence). This CDR3 is 17 amino acids long. V shed 5 bases, J shed 3 bases, and the junction held 10 bases outside the gene matches. The CDR3 coding sequence is TGTGCCAGCAGCCGACGTGGAGCGGGAGGGGTCTACAATGAGCAGTTCTTC. Its translation: CASSRRGAGGVYNEQFF.

This chain joins TRBV7-2 and TRBJ2-5, with 14 bases identical to TRBD2. The V segment lost 5 bases and the J segment 2 bases; nucleotides outside the gene matches: 4. This CDR3 has 16 amino acids. Germline V lookup: CDR1 SGHTA, CDR2 FQGNSA. The CDR3 nucleotides are TGTGCCAGCAGCCCCCGGACTAGCGGGGGGCAAGAGACCCAGTACTTC. Protein sequence: CASSPRTSGGQETQYF.

The gene calls are TRBV12-3 or TRBV12-4 and TRBJ1-1; no clear D gene. The CDR3 totals 13 residues. V was shortened by 2 bases and J by 1 base, with 5 bases between the two germline ends. The DNA of the CDR3 is TGTGCCAGCAGTTTAATTGCGAACACTGAAGCTTTCTTT. Amino acids: CASSLIANTEAFF.

This clonotype was counted a few times. This chain uses TRBV12-3 or TRBV12-4 with TRBJ2-1; TRBD2 might be the D (5 bases). This CDR3 region has 13 residues. V gave up 7 bases and J gave up 9 bases, with 16 bases separating them. The CDR3 reads CASTMGVFGEQFF. For the CDR3, the DNA is TGTGCCAGCACCATGGGAGTGTTCGGTGAGCAGTTCTTC.

This clonotype turned up a few times. As DNA, the CDR3 is TGTGCCAGCAGCCAAGATGAAAACGGGGAGCTGTTTTTT. Translated, it gives CASSQDENGELFF. This chain links TRBV4-2 with TRBJ2-2; D gene unclear. The length of the CDR3 is 13 residues. V was shortened by 0 bases and J by 7 bases, with 6 bases between the two germline ends. In germline, CDR1 is LGHNA, CDR2 YNFKEQ.

The chain recombines TRBV5-1 with TRBJ2-2, with 8 bases identical to TRBD1. The CDR3 consists of 15 residues. The J segment lost 4 bases and the V segment lost 2 bases, leaving 4 bases of the junction unmatched. Germline V gene sequence: CDR1 SGHRS, CDR2 YFSETQ. DNA for the CDR3: TGCGCCAGCAGCTTCGACAGGGGCACCACCGGGGAGCTGTTTTTT. It specifies CASSFDRGTTGELFF.

The chain links TRBV28 to TRBJ1-2; D unresolved. V lost 5 bases, J lost 6 bases, and 7 bases lay in between. Germline lookup yields CDR1 MDHEN and CDR2 SYDVKM. The CDR3 contains 11 residues. The CDR3: CASSDRDGYTF. The CDR3 nucleotides read TGTGCCAGCAGTGACCGGGATGGCTACACCTTC.

The CDR3 here is CASSFVVGREWKNIQYF. The CDR3 bases are TGTGCCAGCAGTTTCGTGGTAGGGCGCGAGTGGAAAAACATTCAGTACTTC. The chain recombines TRBV12-3 or TRBV12-4 with TRBJ2-4; no firm D call. The CDR3 is 17 residues long. V lost 3 bases and J lost 4, with 19 bases in between.